These 4 T cell receptor beta chains share one sample of origin, sequenced in a study of monozygotic twins with inflammatory bowel disease. Using the 5' RACE reads, TCRdb records one entry per CDR3 protein without DNA. The sample spans a few hundred thousand distinct CDR3 sequences; the ten largest clones claim 2% to 3%. Material: blood. The source is a human donor with ulcerative colitis or Crohn's disease, or a healthy co-twin of an affected twin (not recorded which).

The rearrangement links TRBV19 to TRBJ2-5; TCRdb lists TRBD1, though no DNA is available to test this call. Germline CDR1 and CDR2: LNHDA and SQIVND (reference sequence). The CDR3 runs 14 residues. CDR3 sequence: CASSMKGGQETQYF. Full variable domain (remainder filled in from reference TRBV19 and TRBJ2-5): DGGITQSPKYLFRKEGQNVTLSCEQNLNHDAMYWYRQDPGQGLRLIYYSQIVNDFQKGDIAEGYSVSREKKESFPLTVTSAQKNPTAFYLCASSMKGGQETQYFGPGTRLLVL.

The rearrangement links TRBV28 to TRBJ1-2. Germline lookup yields CDR1 MDHEN and CDR2 SYDVKM. This CDR3 is 14 amino acids long. CDR3 region: CASSRITLNYGYTF.

This chain links TRBV24-1 with TRBJ2-3; the TCRdb call, TRBD1, lacks DNA for checking. Germline V gene lookup returns CDR1 KGHDR and CDR2 SFDVKD. The CDR3 length is 15 residues. CDR3 region: CATSDTGRGTDTQYF.

The gene calls are TRBV4-1 and TRBJ1-5. The CDR3 is made up of 15 amino acids. Germline CDR1 is MGHRA and CDR2 is YSYEKL. This chain's CDR3 is CASSQEARVNQPQHF.